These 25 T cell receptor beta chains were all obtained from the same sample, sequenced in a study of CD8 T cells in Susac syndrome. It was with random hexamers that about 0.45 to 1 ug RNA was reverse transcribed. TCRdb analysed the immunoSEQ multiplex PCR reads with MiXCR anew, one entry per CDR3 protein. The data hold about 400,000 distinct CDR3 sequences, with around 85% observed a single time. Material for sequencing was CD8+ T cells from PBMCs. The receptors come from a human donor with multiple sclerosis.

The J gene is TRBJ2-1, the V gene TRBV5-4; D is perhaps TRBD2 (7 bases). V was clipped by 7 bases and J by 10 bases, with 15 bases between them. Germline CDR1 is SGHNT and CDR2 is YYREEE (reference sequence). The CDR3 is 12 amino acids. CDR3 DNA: TGTGCCAGCCTCGTATGGGGGGGCGAGCAGTTCTTC. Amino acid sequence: CASLVWGGEQFF.

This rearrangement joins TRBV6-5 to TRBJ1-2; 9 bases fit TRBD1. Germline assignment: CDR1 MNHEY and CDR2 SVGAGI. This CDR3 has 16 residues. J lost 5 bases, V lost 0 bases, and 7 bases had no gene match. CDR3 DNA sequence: TGTGCCAGCAGTTACTCTCCGGGAGACAGGGGGTATGGCTACACCTTC. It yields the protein CASSYSPGDRGYGYTF.

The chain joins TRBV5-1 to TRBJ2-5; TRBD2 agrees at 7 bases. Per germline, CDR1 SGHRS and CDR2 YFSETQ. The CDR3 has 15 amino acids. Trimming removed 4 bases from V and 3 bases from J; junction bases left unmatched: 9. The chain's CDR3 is CASSPAIAGEETQYF. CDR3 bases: TGCGCCAGCAGCCCGGCTATCGCGGGGGAAGAGACCCAGTACTTC. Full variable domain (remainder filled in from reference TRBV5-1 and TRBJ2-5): KAGVTQTPRYLIKTRGQQVTLSCSPISGHRSVSWYQQTPGQGLQFLFEYFSETQRNKGNFPGRFSGRQFSNSRSEMNVSTLELGDSALYLCASSPAIAGEETQYFGPGTRLLVL.

DNA of the CDR3: TGTGCCAGCAGTTACGGACTAGATGGCGACACCGGGGAGCTGTTTTTT. Translation: CASSYGLDGDTGELFF. The chain is built from TRBV6-5 and TRBJ2-2, with 7 bases identical to TRBD2. The V gene end was trimmed by 2 bases and the J gene end by 3 bases; junction bases not matched to a gene: 6. Germline lookup yields CDR1 MNHEY and CDR2 SVGAGI. The CDR3 totals 16 residues.

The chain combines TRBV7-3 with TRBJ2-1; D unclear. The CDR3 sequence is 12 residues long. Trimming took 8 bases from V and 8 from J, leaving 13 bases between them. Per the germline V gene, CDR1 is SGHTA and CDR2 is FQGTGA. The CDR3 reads CASSSIGDEQFF. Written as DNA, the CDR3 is TGTGCCAGCTCCTCTATCGGTGATGAGCAGTTCTTC. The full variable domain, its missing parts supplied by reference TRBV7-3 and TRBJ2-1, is GAGVSQTPSNKVTEKGKYVELRCDPISGHTALYWYRQSLGQGPEFLIYFQGTGAADDSGLPNDRFFAVRPEGSVSTLKIQRTERGDSAVYLCASSSIGDEQFFGPGTRLTVL.

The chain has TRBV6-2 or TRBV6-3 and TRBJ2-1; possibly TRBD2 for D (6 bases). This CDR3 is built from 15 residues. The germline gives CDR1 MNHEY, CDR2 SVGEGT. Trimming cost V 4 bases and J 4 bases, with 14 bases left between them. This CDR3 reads CASSWGLLDYNEQFF. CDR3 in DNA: TGTGCCAGCAGTTGGGGACTCCTCGATTACAATGAGCAGTTCTTC.

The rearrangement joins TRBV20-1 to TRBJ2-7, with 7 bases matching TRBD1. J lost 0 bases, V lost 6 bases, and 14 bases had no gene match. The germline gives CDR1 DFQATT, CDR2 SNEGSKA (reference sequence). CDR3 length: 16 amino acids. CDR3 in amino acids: CSAERGQGTISYEQYF. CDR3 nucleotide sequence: TGCAGTGCCGAAAGGGGGCAGGGGACAATCTCCTACGAGCAGTACTTC.

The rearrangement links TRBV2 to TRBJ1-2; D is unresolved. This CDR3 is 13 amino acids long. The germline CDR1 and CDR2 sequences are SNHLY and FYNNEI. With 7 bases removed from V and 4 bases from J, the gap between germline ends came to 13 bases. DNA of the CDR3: TGTGCCAGCATCGAGACCGCCAGCTATGGCTACACCTTC. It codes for CASIETASYGYTF.

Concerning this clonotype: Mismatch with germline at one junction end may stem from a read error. The CDR3: CASSSPPTGTDTKYF. DNA of the CDR3: TGTGCCAGCAGCTCTCCTCCGACAGGGACAGATACGAAGTATTTT. V usage is TRBV7-8 and J usage is TRBJ2-3, with 7 bases aligning to TRBD1. The CDR3 contains 15 residues. Germline values: CDR1 SGHVS, CDR2 FQNEAQ.

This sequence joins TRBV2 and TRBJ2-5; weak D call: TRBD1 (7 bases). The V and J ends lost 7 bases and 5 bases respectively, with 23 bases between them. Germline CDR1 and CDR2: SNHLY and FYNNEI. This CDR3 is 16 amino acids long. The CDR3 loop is CASKNPGTVGGETQYF. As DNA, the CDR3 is TGTGCCAGCAAAAACCCCGGGACAGTTGGGGGGGAGACCCAGTACTTC.

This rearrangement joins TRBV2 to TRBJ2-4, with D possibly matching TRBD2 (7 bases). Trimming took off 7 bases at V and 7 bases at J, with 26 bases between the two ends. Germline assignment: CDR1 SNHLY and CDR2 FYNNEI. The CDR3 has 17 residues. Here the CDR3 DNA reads TGTGCCAGCATAGGGAATATGGGGGGGGCCGATGAGAACATTCAGTACTTC. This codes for CASIGNMGGADENIQYF.

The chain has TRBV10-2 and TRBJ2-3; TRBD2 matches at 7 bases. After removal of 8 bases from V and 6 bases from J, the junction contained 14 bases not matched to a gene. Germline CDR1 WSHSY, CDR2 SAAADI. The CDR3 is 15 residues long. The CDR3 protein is CASCSTSSVADTQYF. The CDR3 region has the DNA TGCGCCAGCTGCTCGACTAGCTCGGTTGCCGATACGCAGTATTTT.

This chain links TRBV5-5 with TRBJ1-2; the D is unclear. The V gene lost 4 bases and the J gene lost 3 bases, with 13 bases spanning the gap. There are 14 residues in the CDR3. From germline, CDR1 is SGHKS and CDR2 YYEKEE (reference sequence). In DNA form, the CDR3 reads TGTGCCAGCAGCGACACGACGAACGACTATGGCTACACCTTC. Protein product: CASSDTTNDYGYTF.

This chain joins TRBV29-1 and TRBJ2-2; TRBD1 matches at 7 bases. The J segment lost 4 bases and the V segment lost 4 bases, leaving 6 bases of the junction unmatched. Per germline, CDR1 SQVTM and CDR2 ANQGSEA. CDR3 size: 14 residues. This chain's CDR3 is CSVGGQGVTGELFF. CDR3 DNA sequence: TGCAGCGTTGGGGGCCAGGGGGTCACCGGGGAGCTGTTTTTT.

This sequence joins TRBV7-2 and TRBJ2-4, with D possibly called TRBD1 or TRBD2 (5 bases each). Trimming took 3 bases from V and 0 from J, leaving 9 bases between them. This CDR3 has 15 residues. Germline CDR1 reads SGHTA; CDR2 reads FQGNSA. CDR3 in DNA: TGTGCCAGCAGCTTCGGGACCTTAGCCAAAAACATTCAGTACTTC. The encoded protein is CASSFGTLAKNIQYF.

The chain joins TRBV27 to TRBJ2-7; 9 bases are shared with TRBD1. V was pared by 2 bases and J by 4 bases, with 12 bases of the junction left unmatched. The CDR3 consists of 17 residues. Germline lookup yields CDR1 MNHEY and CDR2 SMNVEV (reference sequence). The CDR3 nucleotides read TGTGCCAGCAGTTTAACGGGACAGGGACCTGCGGGGTACGAGCAGTACTTC. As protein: CASSLTGQGPAGYEQYF.

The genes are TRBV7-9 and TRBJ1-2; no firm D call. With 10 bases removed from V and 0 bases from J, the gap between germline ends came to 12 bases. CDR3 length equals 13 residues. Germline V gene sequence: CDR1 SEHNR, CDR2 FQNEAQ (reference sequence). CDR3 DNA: TGTGCCACGTGGGTTAGGGCTAACTATGGCTACACCTTC. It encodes CATWVRANYGYTF.

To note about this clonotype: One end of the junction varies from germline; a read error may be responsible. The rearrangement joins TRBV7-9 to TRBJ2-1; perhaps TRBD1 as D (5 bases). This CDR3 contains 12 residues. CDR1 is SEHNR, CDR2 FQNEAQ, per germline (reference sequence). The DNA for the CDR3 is TGTGCCAGCGGCTTAATAGGGGATGAGCAGTTCTTC. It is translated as CASGLIGDEQFF. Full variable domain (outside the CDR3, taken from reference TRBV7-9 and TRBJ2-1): DTGVSQNPRHKITKRGQNVTFRCDPISEHNRLYWYRQTLGQGPEFLTYFQNEAQLEKSRLLSDRFSAERPKGSFSTLEIQRTEQGDSAMYLCASGLIGDEQFFGPGTRLTVL.

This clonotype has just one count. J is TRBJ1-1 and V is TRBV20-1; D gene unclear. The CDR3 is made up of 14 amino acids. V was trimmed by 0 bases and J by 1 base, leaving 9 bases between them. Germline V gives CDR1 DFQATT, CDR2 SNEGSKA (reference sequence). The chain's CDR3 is CSAREKGRNTEAFF. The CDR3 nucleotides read TGCAGTGCTAGAGAAAAGGGAAGGAACACTGAAGCTTTCTTT.

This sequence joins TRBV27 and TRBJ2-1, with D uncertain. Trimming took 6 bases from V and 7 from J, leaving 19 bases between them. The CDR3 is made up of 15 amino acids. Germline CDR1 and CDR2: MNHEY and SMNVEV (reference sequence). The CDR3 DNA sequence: TGTGCCAGCAGGACCCCCTCCGGACCCCTAAATGAGCAGTTCTTC. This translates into CASRTPSGPLNEQFF.

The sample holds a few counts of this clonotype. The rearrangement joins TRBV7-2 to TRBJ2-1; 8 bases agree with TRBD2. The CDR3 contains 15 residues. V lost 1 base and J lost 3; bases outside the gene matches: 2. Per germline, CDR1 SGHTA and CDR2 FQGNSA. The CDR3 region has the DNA TGTGCCAGCAGCTTAGAGCGGGGGCGCTACAATGAGCAGTTCTTC. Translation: CASSLERGRYNEQFF. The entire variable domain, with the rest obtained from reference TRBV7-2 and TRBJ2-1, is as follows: GAGVSQSPSNKVTEKGKDVELRCDPISGHTALYWYRQSLGQGLEFLIYFQGNSAPDKSGLPSDRFSAERTGGSVSTLTIQRTQQEDSAVYLCASSLERGRYNEQFFGPGTRLTVL.

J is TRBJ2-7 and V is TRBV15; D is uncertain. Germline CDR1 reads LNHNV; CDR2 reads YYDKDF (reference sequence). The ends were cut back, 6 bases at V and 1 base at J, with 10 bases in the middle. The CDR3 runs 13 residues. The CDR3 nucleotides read TGTGCCACCAGGAGCCTTGAATCCTACGAGCAGTACTTC. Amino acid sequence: CATRSLESYEQYF.

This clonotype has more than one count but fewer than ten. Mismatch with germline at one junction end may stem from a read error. Here the CDR3 reads CASSRTSGSYEQYF. For the CDR3, the DNA is TGTGCCAGCAGTCGGACTAGCGGGAGTTACGAGCAGTACTTC. The rearrangement links TRBV4-1 to TRBJ2-7; 13 bases map to TRBD2. This CDR3 comprises 14 residues. Germline V CDR1 and CDR2: MGHRA, YSYEKL.

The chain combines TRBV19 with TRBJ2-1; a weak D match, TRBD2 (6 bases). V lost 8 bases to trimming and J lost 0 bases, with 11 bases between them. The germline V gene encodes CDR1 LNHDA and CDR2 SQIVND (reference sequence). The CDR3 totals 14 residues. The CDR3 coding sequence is TGTGCCAGTGGGACTGCGAGCTCCTACAATGAGCAGTTCTTC. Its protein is CASGTASSYNEQFF.

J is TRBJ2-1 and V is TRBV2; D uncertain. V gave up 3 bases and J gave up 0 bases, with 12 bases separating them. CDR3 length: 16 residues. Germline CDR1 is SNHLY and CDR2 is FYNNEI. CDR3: CASSDPELSSYNEQFF. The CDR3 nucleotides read TGTGCCAGCAGTGACCCGGAACTGAGCTCCTACAATGAGCAGTTCTTC.